The 13 T cell receptor beta chains in this list originate from one sample, sequenced in a study of cytomegalovirus exposure and HLA in healthy donors. The PCR contained 60 Vbeta and 13 Jbeta primers. The protocol was immunoSEQ multiplex PCR, while the TCRdb copy is restricted to in-frame clones and leaves out a portion. The data show a few hundred thousand clones, about 80% seen once. Material for sequencing was PBMCs. These receptors came from a man aged 18 to 30 in good health and CMV-seronegative.

This rearrangement joins TRBV9 to TRBJ1-1; D remains unclear. This CDR3 has 17 residues. Germline lookup yields CDR1 SGDLS and CDR2 YYNGEE. Trimming took 3 bases from V and 2 from J, leaving 20 bases between them. CDR3 bases: TGTGCCAGCAGCGCATCCCCTCTGAACAGATTCAACACTGAAGCTTTCTTT. This gives the protein CASSASPLNRFNTEAFF.

This sequence joins TRBV30 and TRBJ2-7, with D possibly TRBD1 on 6 matching bases. The CDR3 runs 15 residues. Trimming stripped 1 base from V and 7 bases from J, with 20 bases between. Germline-derived CDR1 and CDR2 are GTSNPN and SVGIG (reference sequence). The CDR3 bases are TGTGCCTGGAGTGGCCAGTTACAGGGACGGGGTGAGCAGTACTTC. Its translation is CAWSGQLQGRGEQYF.

This chain connects TRBV2 to TRBJ2-2, with TRBD2 identical over 7 bases. CDR3 length equals 13 residues. V lost 11 bases to trimming and J lost 1 base; unmatched junction nucleotides: 4. Germline CDR1 SNHLY, CDR2 FYNNEI. The CDR3 nucleotides are TGTGCCGCCGTAGCGGGGAACACCGGGGAGCTGTTTTTT. Its translation: CAAVAGNTGELFF.

The chain carries TRBV30 and TRBJ2-7; D is perhaps TRBD1 (5 bases). The CDR3 is made up of 14 amino acids. In germline, CDR1 is GTSNPN, CDR2 SVGIG (reference sequence). DNA for the CDR3: TGTGGCTGTATTGATAAGCAGGGTCTCTACGAGCAGTACTTC. It translates to CGCIDKQGLYEQYF.

With regard to this clone: This sample includes further DNA sequences coding for the same CDR3. The chain recombines TRBV7-3 with TRBJ2-2, with TRBD1 matching 7 bases. The CDR3 contains 15 residues. V lost 2 bases to trimming and J lost 0 bases; unmatched junction nucleotides: 0. CDR1 and CDR2 from the germline V gene are SGHTA and FQGTGA. The CDR3 DNA reads TGTGCCAGCAGCTTACAGGGGGCGAACACCGGGGAGCTGTTTTTT. Encoded protein: CASSLQGANTGELFF.

The CDR3 reads CASSPPGASGRGNEQFF. The CDR3, as DNA: TGTGCCAGCAGTCCCCCAGGCGCTAGCGGGAGGGGGAATGAGCAGTTCTTC. V gene TRBV28 combines with J gene TRBJ2-1, with 12 bases lining up with TRBD2. CDR1 is MDHEN and CDR2 is SYDVKM in the germline V gene. The length of the CDR3 is 17 residues. V trimming: 5 bases; J trimming: 7 bases; junction bases outside the gene matches: 12. Drawing the rest from reference TRBV28 and TRBJ2-1, the complete variable domain is DVKVTQSSRYLVKRTGEKVFLECVQDMDHENMFWYRQDPGLGLRLIYFSYDVKMKEKGDIPEGYSVSREKKERFSLILESASTNQTSMYLCASSPPGASGRGNEQFFGPGTRLTVL.

The chain couples TRBV9 to TRBJ2-5; 8 bases are shared with TRBD2. V was clipped by 0 bases and J by 5 bases; unmatched bases: 6. The CDR3 totals 15 residues. Germline lookup yields CDR1 SGDLS and CDR2 YYNGEE. CDR3: CASSVAGGSWETQYF. DNA for the CDR3: TGTGCCAGCAGCGTAGCGGGGGGGTCCTGGGAGACCCAGTACTTC.

The chain combines TRBV2 with TRBJ2-5, with 7 bases identical to TRBD1. CDR3 size: 16 residues. V trimming: 5 bases; J trimming: 2 bases; junction bases outside the gene matches: 11. Germline CDR1 and CDR2: SNHLY and FYNNEI. The CDR3 is CASSTSGTEQQETQYF. CDR3 nucleotides: TGTGCCAGCAGTACTTCCGGGACAGAGCAACAAGAGACCCAGTACTTC.

The chain combines TRBV19 with TRBJ2-3, with 9 bases lining up with TRBD2. This CDR3 has 18 amino acids. The junction had 16 bases not matched to a gene; V was cut back by 5 bases and J by 4 bases. CDR1 and CDR2 (germline): LNHDA, SQIVND (reference sequence). In DNA form, the CDR3 reads TGTGCCAGTAGTTCAGCGGGACTAGCTCTGGGTGGGCCAGATACGCAGTATTTT. This sequence encodes CASSSAGLALGGPDTQYF.

This clone was observed a few times. The CDR3 region is CASSLGSSNYGYTF. The DNA of the CDR3 is TGTGCCAGCAGCCTGGGGAGTTCTAACTATGGCTACACCTTC. This chain links TRBV11-2 with TRBJ1-2, with unresolved D. Germline V gene sequence: CDR1 SGHAT, CDR2 FQNNGV. V shed 5 bases and J shed 0 bases, with 10 bases lying between them. This CDR3 comprises 14 residues.

The rearrangement uses TRBV5-1 and TRBJ2-7, with D perhaps matching TRBD2 (6 bases). The V gene's germline CDR1 is SGHRS and CDR2 YFSETQ. V lost 4 bases and J lost 4, with 15 bases in between. The CDR3 runs to 14 residues. CDR3 sequence reads: CASSPTSIGYEQYF. Here the CDR3 DNA reads TGCGCCAGCAGCCCGACTAGTATTGGTTACGAGCAGTACTTC.

The chain couples TRBV6-5 to TRBJ2-7; tentative D call: TRBD2 (6 bases). Per germline, CDR1 MNHEY and CDR2 SVGAGI. The CDR3 covers 16 residues. Trimming removed 0 bases at V and 4 bases at J, with 16 bases between. CDR3 nucleotide sequence: TGTGCCAGCAGTTACTCGCTGGGACTCAACGCTTACGAGCAGTACTTC. This encodes CASSYSLGLNAYEQYF.

This chain uses TRBV18 with TRBJ1-3; 10 positions agree with TRBD1. The trim removed 5 bases at V and 2 bases at J, leaving 3 bases unmatched. This CDR3 is built from 15 residues. Germline assignment: CDR1 KGHSH and CDR2 LQKENI. For the CDR3, the DNA is TGTGCCAGCTCATCTGGACAGGGGGCTGGAAACACCATATATTTT. Translation: CASSSGQGAGNTIYF. The whole variable domain, filled in from reference TRBV18 and TRBJ1-3, reads NAGVMQNPRHLVRRRGQEARLRCSPMKGHSHVYWYRQLPEEGLKFMVYLQKENIIDESGMPKERFSAEFPKEGPSILRIQQVVRGDSAAYFCASSSGQGAGNTIYFGEGSWLTVV.